The rows below give T cell receptor beta chains drawn from one sample of a study of OX40 agonist ivuxolimab in advanced cancers. Assay used: immunoSEQ multiplex PCR; TCRdb lists only in-frame clones, some missing. The data contain 80,000 to 85,000 clones, 80% to 90% of them singletons. The source material was CD4+ or CD8+ T cells sorted from blood, sampled in a trial of the OX40 agonist ivuxolimab. The source is an adult with an advanced solid tumor such as melanoma, head and neck, liver or kidney cancer. CDR3s include the opening cysteine and the closing phenylalanine or tryptophan. The D gene is left open where the match is weak. Expanded clones get a size class; other rows say once, few or many, or leave the size out.

>TRBJ1-1|.|TRBV4-2|.
TGTGCCAGCAGCCAGCATAACACTGAAGCTTTCTTT
CASSQHNTEAFF
>TRBJ2-2|TRBD2|TRBV19|.
TGTGCCAGTAGTATAAGCCCAGCGGGAGCCACCGGGGAGCTGTTTTTT
CASSISPAGATGELFF
>TRBJ1-2|.|TRBV28|.
TGTGCCAGCAGTCTGCAGGGTAACTATGGCTACACCTTC
CASSLQGNYGYTF
>TRBJ2-2|.|TRBV7-9|few
TGTGCCAGCAGCTTAAGTAGGGGCACCGGGGAGCTGTTTTTT
CASSLSRGTGELFF
>TRBJ2-2|.|TRBV7-8|.
TGTGCCAGCAGCTTCAGGGGCGGGAACACCGGGGAGCTGTTTTTT
CASSFRGGNTGELFF
>TRBJ2-2|TRBD2|TRBV6-1|.
TGTGCCAGCAGGTCTAGGACTAGCGGGGCCAGGGAGCTGTTTTTT
CASRSRTSGARELFF
>TRBJ1-2|TRBD1|TRBV4-2|.
TGTGCCAGCAGCCACGCTTCGGACAGGCAGGGCTACACCTTC
CASSHASDRQGYTF
>TRBJ2-1|.|TRBV5-6|.
TGTGCCAGCAGCTTGATCAGCGAGCAGTTCTTC
CASSLISEQFF
>TRBJ1-4|TRBD1|TRBV28|.
TGTGCCAGCAGTTTCTGGCGCATAGCAGACAGGGCGGTTGGCAAACTGTTTTTT
CASSFWRIADRAVGKLFF
>TRBJ1-2|TRBD1|TRBV27|once
TGTGCCAGCAGTTTAACACCAGGGGGCGAGTACTATGGCTACACCTTC
CASSLTPGGEYYGYTF
>TRBJ2-1|TRBD2|TRBV28|.
TGTGCCAGCAGTTTAGGCGGGAGGGCCGATGAGCAGTTCTTC
CASSLGGRADEQFF
>TRBJ1-2|TRBD1|TRBV4-3|.
TGCGCCAGCAGCCAATATAGGGAACAGGGGGCCGTCTATGGCTACACCTTC
CASSQYREQGAVYGYTF
>TRBJ1-6|TRBD1|TRBV5-8|.
TGTGCCAGCAGCTCGGGACAGGGTAATTCACCCCTCCACTTT
CASSSGQGNSPLHF
>TRBJ1-5|.|TRBV5-8|.
TGTGCCAGCAGAAAGGGAGTTTATAGCAATCAGCCCCAGCATTTT
CASRKGVYSNQPQHF